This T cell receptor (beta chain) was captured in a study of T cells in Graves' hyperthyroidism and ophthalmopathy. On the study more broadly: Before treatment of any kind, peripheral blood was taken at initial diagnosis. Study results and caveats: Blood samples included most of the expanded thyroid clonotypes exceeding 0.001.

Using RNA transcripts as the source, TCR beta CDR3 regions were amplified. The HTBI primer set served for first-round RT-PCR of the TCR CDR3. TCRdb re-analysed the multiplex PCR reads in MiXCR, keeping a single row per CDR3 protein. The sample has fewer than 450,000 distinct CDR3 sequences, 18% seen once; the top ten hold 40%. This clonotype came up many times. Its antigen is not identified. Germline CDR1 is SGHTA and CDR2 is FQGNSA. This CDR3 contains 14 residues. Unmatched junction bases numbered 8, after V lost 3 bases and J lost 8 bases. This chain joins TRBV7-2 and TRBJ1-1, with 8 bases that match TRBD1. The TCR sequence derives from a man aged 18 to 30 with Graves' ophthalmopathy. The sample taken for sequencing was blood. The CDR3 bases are TGTGCCAGCAGCTTTTCAGGGGGCAACCCGGAAGCTTTCTTT. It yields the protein CASSFSGGNPEAFF.